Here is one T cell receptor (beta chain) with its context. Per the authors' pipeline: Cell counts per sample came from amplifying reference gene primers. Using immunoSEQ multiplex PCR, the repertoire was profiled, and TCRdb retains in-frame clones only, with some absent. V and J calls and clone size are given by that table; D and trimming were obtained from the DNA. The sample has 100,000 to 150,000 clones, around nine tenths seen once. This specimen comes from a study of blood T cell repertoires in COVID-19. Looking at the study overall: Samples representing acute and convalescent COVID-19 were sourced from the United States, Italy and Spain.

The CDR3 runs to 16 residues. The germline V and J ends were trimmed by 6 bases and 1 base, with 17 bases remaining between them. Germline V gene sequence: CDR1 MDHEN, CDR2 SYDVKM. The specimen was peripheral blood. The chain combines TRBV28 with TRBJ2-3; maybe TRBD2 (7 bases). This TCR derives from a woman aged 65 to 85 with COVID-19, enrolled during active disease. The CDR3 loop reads CASSPVGGGGTDTQYF. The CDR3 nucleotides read TGTGCCAGCAGCCCCGTAGGGGGGGGCGGCACAGATACGCAGTATTTT.